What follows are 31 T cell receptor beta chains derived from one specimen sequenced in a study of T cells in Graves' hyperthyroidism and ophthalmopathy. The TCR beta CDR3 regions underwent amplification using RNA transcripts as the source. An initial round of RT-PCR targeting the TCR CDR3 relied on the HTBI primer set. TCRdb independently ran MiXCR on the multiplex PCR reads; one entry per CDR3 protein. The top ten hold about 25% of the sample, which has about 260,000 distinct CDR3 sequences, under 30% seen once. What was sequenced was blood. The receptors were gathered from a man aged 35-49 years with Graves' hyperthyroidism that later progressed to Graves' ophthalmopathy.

CDR3 amino acids: CASSLREFTEAFF. The CDR3 coding sequence is TGTGCCAGCAGTTTACGGGAATTCACTGAAGCTTTCTTT. The rearrangement links TRBV12-3 or TRBV12-4 to TRBJ1-1; D is uncertain. Trimming removed 2 bases from V and 4 bases from J, with 8 bases in between. This CDR3 comprises 13 residues.

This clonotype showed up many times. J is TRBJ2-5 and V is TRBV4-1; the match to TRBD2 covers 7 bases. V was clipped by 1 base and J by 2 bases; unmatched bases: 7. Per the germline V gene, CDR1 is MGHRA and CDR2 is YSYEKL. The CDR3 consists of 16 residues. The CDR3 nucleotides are TGCGCCAGCAGCCAAGCGGCGACTAGCAAGCAAGAGACCCAGTACTTC. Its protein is CASSQAATSKQETQYF.

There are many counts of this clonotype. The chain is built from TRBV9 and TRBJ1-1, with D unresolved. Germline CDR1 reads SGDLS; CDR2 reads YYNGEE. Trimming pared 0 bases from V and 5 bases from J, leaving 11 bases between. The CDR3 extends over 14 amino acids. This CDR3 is CASSVAVGGTEAFF. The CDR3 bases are TGTGCCAGCAGCGTAGCGGTGGGAGGGACTGAAGCTTTCTTT.

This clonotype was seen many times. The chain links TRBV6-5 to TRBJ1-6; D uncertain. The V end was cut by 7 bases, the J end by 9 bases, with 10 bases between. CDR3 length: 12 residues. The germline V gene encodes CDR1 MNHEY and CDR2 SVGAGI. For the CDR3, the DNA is TGTGCCAGCAAGGTTCCGGGTTCACCCCTCCACTTT. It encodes CASKVPGSPLHF.

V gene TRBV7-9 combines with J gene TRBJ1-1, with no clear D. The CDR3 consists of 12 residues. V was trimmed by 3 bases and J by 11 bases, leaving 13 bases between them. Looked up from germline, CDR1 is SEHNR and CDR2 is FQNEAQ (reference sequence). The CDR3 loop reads CASSFYPEGAFF. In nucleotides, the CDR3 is TGTGCCAGCAGCTTCTATCCGGAAGGGGCTTTCTTT. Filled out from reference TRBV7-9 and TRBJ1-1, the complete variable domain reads DTGVSQNPRHKITKRGQNVTFRCDPISEHNRLYWYRQTLGQGPEFLTYFQNEAQLEKSRLLSDRFSAERPKGSFSTLEIQRTEQGDSAMYLCASSFYPEGAFFGQGTRLTVV.

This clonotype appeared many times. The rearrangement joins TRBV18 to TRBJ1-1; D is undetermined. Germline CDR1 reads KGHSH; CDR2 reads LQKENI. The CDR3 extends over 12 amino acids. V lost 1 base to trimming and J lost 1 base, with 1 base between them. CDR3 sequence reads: CASSPQNTEAFF. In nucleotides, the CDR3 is TGTGCCAGCTCACCACAGAACACTGAAGCTTTCTTT. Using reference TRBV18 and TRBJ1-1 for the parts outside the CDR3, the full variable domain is NAGVMQNPRHLVRRRGQEARLRCSPMKGHSHVYWYRQLPEEGLKFMVYLQKENIIDESGMPKERFSAEFPKEGPSILRIQQVVRGDSAAYFCASSPQNTEAFFGQGTRLTVV.

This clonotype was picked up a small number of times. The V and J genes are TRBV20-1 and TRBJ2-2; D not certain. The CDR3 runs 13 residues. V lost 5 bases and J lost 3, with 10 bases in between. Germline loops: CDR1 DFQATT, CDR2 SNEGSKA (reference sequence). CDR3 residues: CSALKGHTGELFF. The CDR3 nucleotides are TGCAGTGCTCTTAAGGGCCACACCGGGGAGCTGTTTTTT.

CDR3 protein: CASRGLAGTSYEQYF. The CDR3 DNA follows: TGTGCCAGCAGAGGACTAGCGGGAACCTCCTACGAGCAGTACTTC. This chain joins TRBV6-2 or TRBV6-3 and TRBJ2-7; 12 positions match TRBD2. Germline trimming cut 6 bases from V and 0 bases from J; bases unmatched to any gene: 3. The CDR3 has 15 residues. Germline-derived CDR1 and CDR2 are MNHEY and SVGEGT.

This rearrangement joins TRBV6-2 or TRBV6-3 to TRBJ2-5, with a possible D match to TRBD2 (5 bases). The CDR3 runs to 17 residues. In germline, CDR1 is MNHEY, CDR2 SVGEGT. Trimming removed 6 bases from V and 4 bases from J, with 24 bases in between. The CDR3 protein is CASRGVWAPEPGETQYF. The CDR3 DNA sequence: TGTGCCAGCAGGGGAGTTTGGGCCCCAGAGCCCGGAGAGACCCAGTACTTC.

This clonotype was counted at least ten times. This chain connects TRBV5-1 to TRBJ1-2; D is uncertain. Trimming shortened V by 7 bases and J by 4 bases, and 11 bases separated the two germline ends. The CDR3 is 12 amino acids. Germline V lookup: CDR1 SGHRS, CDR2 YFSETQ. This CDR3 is CASARDSYGYTF. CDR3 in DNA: TGCGCCAGCGCACGGGATTCCTATGGCTACACCTTC.

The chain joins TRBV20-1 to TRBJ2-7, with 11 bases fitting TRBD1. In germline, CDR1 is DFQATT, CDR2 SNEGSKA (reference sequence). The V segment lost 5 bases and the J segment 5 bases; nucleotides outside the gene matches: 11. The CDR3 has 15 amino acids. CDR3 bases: TGCAGTGCTTTTGCTACCGGGACAGGGGGAAACGAGCAGTACTTC. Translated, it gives CSAFATGTGGNEQYF.

The CDR3 spells CATSDSFDRYYEQYF. CDR3 nucleotide sequence: TGTGCCACCAGTGATTCTTTTGACAGATACTACGAGCAGTACTTC. The rearrangement links TRBV24-1 to TRBJ2-7, with D possibly being TRBD1 (5 bases). V gave up 2 bases and J gave up 3 bases, with 13 bases separating them. CDR1 is KGHDR and CDR2 is SFDVKD in the germline V gene. The length of the CDR3 is 15 residues.

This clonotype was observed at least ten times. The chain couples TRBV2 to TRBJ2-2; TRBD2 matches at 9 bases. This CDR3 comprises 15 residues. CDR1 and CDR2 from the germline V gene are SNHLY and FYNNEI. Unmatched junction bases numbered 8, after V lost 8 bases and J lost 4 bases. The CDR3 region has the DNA TGTGCCAGCCTCGTAAGGCGGGAGGGCACCGGGGAGCTGTTTTTT. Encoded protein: CASLVRREGTGELFF.

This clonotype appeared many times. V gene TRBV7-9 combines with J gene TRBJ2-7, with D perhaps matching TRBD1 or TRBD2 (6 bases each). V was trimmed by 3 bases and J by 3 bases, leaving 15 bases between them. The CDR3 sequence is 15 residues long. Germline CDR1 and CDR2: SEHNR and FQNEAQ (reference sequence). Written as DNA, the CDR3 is TGTGCCAGCAGCTTGTGGGCAGGGGAGGTCTACGAGCAGTACTTC. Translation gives CASSLWAGEVYEQYF.

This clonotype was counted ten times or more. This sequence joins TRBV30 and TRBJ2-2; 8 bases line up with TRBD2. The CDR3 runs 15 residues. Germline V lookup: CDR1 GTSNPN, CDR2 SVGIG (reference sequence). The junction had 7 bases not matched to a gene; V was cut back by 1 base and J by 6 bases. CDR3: CAWSAYWTSSGELFF. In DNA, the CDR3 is TGTGCCTGGAGTGCCTATTGGACTAGCTCCGGGGAGCTGTTTTTT.

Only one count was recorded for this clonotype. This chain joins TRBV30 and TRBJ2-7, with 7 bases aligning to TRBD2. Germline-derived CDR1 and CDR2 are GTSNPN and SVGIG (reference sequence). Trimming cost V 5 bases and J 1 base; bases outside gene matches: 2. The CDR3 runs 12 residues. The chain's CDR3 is CAWGDYSYEQYF. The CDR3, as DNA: TGTGCCTGGGGGGACTATTCCTACGAGCAGTACTTC.

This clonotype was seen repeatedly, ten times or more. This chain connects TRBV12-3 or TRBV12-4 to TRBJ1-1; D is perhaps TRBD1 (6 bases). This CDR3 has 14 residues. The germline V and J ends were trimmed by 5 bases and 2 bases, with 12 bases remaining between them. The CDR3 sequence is CASSDDRRNTEAFF. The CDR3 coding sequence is TGTGCCAGCAGTGACGACAGGAGAAACACTGAAGCTTTCTTT.

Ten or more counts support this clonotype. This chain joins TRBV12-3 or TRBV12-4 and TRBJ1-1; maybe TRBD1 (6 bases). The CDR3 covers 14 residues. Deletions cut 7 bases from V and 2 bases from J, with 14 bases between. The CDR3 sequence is CASTHPGTNTEAFF. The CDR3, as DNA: TGTGCCAGCACCCACCCGGGGACAAACACTGAAGCTTTCTTT.

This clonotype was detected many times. The CDR3 is CASSPEAYRGVSYEQYF. DNA of the CDR3: TGCGCCAGCAGCCCCGAGGCATACAGAGGGGTCTCCTACGAGCAGTACTTC. The gene calls are TRBV5-1 and TRBJ2-7, with D perhaps assigned TRBD1 or TRBD2 (5 bases each). Trimming left V 4 bases short and J 0 bases short, with 20 bases between. Germline V gene data show CDR1 as SGHRS and CDR2 as YFSETQ. The CDR3 covers 17 residues.

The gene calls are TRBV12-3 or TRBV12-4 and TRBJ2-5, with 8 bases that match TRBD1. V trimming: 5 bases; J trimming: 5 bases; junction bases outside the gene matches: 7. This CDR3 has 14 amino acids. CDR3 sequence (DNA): TGTGCCAGCAGTCTGACAGGGGAGTTTGAGACCCAGTACTTC. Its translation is CASSLTGEFETQYF.

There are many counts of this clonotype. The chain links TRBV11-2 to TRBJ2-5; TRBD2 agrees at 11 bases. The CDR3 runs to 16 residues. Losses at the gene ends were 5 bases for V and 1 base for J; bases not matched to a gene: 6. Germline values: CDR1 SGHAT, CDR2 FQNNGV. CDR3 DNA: TGTGCCAGCAGCCTGCCGGGACTAGCGGTCCAAGAGACCCAGTACTTC. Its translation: CASSLPGLAVQETQYF.

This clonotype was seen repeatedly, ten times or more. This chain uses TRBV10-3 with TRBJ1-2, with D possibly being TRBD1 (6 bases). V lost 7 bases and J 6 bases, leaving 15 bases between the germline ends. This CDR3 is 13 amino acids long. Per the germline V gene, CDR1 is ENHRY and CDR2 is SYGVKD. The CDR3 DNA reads TGTGCCATCAATCCGGGGGCGCCAGATGGCTACACCTTC. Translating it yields CAINPGAPDGYTF.

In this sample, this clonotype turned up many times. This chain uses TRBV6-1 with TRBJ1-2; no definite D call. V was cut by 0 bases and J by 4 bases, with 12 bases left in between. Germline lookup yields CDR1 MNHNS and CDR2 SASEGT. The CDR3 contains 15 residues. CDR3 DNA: TGTGCCAGCAGTGAAGCAGGCAGAACGATCTATGGCTACACCTTC. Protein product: CASSEAGRTIYGYTF.

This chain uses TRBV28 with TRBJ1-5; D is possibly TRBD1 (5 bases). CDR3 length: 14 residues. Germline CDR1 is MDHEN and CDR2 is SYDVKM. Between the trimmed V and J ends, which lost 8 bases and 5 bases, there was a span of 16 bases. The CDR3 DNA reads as TGTGCCAGCCGCCCCGGGAGAGGGGATCAGCCCCAGCATTTT. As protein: CASRPGRGDQPQHF.

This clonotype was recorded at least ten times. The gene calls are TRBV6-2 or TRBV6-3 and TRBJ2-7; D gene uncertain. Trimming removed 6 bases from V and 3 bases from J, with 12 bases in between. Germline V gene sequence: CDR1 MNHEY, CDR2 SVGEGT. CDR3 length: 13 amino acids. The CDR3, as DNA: TGTGCCAGCAGAAAAACTGGGTACTACGAGCAGTACTTC. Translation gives CASRKTGYYEQYF.

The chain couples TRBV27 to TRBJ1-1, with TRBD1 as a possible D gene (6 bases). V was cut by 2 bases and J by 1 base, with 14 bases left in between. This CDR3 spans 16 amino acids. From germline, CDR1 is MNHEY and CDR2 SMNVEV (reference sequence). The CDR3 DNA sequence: TGTGCCAGCAGTTTAACCACAGGGACCCCGAACACTGAAGCTTTCTTT. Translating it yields CASSLTTGTPNTEAFF.

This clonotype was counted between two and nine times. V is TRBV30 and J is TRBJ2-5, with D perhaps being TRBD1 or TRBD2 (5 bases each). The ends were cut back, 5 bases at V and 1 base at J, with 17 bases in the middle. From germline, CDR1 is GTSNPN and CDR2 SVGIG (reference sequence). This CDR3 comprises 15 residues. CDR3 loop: CAWGAPRLRQETQYF. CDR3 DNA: TGTGCCTGGGGGGCCCCTCGACTACGCCAAGAGACCCAGTACTTC.

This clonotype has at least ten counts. The CDR3 protein is CASSYDREAFF. For the CDR3, the DNA is TGTGCCAGCAGCTACGACAGGGAAGCTTTCTTT. The V call is TRBV11-2, the J call TRBJ1-1; maybe TRBD1 (6 bases). Germline values: CDR1 SGHAT, CDR2 FQNNGV. The V and J ends lost 4 bases and 8 bases respectively, with 8 bases between them. The CDR3 is made up of 11 amino acids.

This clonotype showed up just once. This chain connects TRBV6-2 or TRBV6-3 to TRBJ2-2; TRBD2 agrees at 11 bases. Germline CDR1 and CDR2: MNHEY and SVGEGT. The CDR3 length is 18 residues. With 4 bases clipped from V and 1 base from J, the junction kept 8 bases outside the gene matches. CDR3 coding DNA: TGTGCCAGCAGTTGGGGGCGACTAGCGGGATTGAACACCGGGGAGCTGTTTTTT. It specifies CASSWGRLAGLNTGELFF.

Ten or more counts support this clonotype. The CDR3 loop is CSAEGTGGPYEQYF. CDR3 nucleotides: TGCAGTGCTGAAGGGACAGGGGGCCCCTACGAGCAGTACTTC. This rearrangement joins TRBV20-1 to TRBJ2-7, with 12 bases fitting TRBD1. Per the germline V gene, CDR1 is DFQATT and CDR2 is SNEGSKA (reference sequence). The CDR3 has 14 amino acids. V was pared by 5 bases and J by 2 bases, with 4 bases of the junction left unmatched.

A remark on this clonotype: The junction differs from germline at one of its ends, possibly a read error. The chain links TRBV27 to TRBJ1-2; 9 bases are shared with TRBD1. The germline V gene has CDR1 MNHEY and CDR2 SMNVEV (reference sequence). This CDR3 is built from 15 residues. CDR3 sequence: CASSLSGTGNLPVAF. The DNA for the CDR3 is TGTGCCAGCAGTTTATCCGGGACAGGGAATCTTCCGGTGGCCTTC.